Below are 3 T cell receptor beta chains sequenced from a single sample in a study of tumor-infiltrating lymphocytes in primary liver carcinoma. Germline DNA was also extracted, and blood RNA was taken from unsorted whole blood. Production of TCR beta cDNA used around 500 ng total RNA together with a constant-region primer. ARM-PCR was slightly modified, and three nested multiplex PCR rounds with it gave rise to the TCR beta libraries. For approximately 9 cycles apiece, the opening two PCR rounds ran with TRBV1-TRBV30 forward primers and a C-beta reverse primer. TCRdb re-analysed the multiplex PCR reads in MiXCR, keeping a single row per CDR3 protein. The table lists about 320,000 distinct CDR3 sequences, about 62% of them singletons. The sample consisted of peripheral blood. These receptors came from a man aged 35 to 55 with primary liver carcinoma and hepatitis B virus infection.

The rearrangement joins TRBV20-1 to TRBJ2-1, with a weak D call TRBD1 (6 bases). This CDR3 is 16 amino acids long. The V gene's germline CDR1 is DFQATT and CDR2 SNEGSKA (reference sequence). V was trimmed by 6 bases and J by 4 bases, leaving 22 bases between them. The CDR3 DNA is TGCAGTGCCAAGGACCTTGGGGGCGGTTTGTACAATGAGCAGTTCTTC. Translation: CSAKDLGGGLYNEQFF.

This clonotype was found a few times. This chain connects TRBV5-1 to TRBJ2-7; possible D gene TRBD2, 6 bases. Germline V lookup: CDR1 SGHRS, CDR2 YFSETQ. This CDR3 contains 14 residues. V dropped 4 bases and J dropped 0 bases, with 11 bases sitting between them. CDR3 bases: TGCGCCAGCAGCGCGGGACGGACCTCCTACGAGCAGTACTTC. Encoded protein: CASSAGRTSYEQYF.

As for this clonotype: A much more abundant neighbour one base away suggests this may be a read error. The chain is built from TRBV12-3 or TRBV12-4 and TRBJ2-1; D not certain. This CDR3 is built from 12 residues. Trimming stripped 5 bases from V and 12 bases from J, with 14 bases between. CDR3 sequence reads: CASSPLGKAQFF. The CDR3 DNA is TGTGCCAGCAGTCCCCTGGGCAAGGCGCAGTTCTTC.